What follows are 28 T cell receptor beta chains derived from one specimen sequenced in a study of blood T cells in healthy people across ages. For the second PCR, which ran for about 7 to 11 cycles, a sample-barcoded 5' primer and a J-beta primer mix were used. TCRdb recomputed calls from the 5' RACE reads with MiXCR, one row per CDR3 protein. The sample records 250,000 to 300,000 distinct CDR3 sequences, around 30% being singletons. Source material: blood. The source is a woman in her 70s in good health.

This clonotype was counted only a few times. Germline is not matched at one junction end, which may reflect a read error. This chain uses TRBV29-1 with TRBJ1-1; 7 bases are shared with TRBD1. The CDR3 has 12 amino acids. CDR1 and CDR2 (germline): SQVTM, ANQGSEA. CDR3 coding DNA: TGCAGCGTTGGACAGGGCGGTACTGAAGCCTTCTTT. This sequence encodes CSVGQGGTEAFF. The entire variable domain, with the rest obtained from reference TRBV29-1 and TRBJ1-1, is as follows: SAVISQKPSRDICQRGTSLTIQCQVDSQVTMMFWYRQQPGQSLTLIATANQGSEATYESGFVIDKFPISRPNLTFSTLTVSNMSPEDSSIYLCSVGQGGTEAFFGQGTRLTVV.

The chain recombines TRBV20-1 with TRBJ2-7; 10 nucleotides line up with TRBD1. The J call is uncertain, as TRBJ2-1 better fits the DNA end. There are 14 residues in the CDR3. Germline assignment: CDR1 DFQATT and CDR2 SNEGSKA (reference sequence). CDR3 nucleotide sequence: TGCAGTGCTACCCCGGGACAGGGGTACAATGAGCAGTTCTTC. It specifies CSATPGQGYNEQFF.

The chain uses TRBV4-1 and TRBJ2-2; D ambiguous. Germline V CDR1 and CDR2: MGHRA, YSYEKL. This CDR3 has 14 residues. V was shortened by 4 bases and J by 10 bases, with 16 bases between the two germline ends. CDR3 DNA sequence: TGCGCCAGCAGCCTAAGTGACGGACGGAAGGAGCTGTTTTTT. Its protein product is CASSLSDGRKELFF.

About this clonotype: This sequence may be a read error, since a much larger clone differs from it by one base. It is likely a read error, because the conserved phenylalanine at the end of the CDR3 is missing. The V and J genes are TRBV28 and TRBJ1-1; D remains unclear. Germline CDR1 reads MDHEN; CDR2 reads SYDVKM. The CDR3 has 13 amino acids. Trimming left V 5 bases short and J 0 bases short, with 7 bases between. Here the CDR3 reads CASSRVMNTEAFY. CDR3 nucleotide sequence: TGTGCCAGCAGTCGCGTCATGAACACTGAAGCTTTCTAT.

The gene calls are TRBV5-1 and TRBJ2-5; 9 bases map to TRBD1. The DNA end is more similar to TRBJ2-1, so the J call may be wrong. The germline gives CDR1 SGHRS, CDR2 YFSETQ. The CDR3 covers 14 residues. The CDR3 nucleotides are TGCGCCAGCAGCTCGGGACAGGGTAGGAATGAGCAGTTCTTC. Translation: CASSSGQGRNEQFF.

J is TRBJ2-7 and V is TRBV20-1; D is undetermined. The CDR3 runs 15 residues. Germline CDR1 DFQATT, CDR2 SNEGSKA (reference sequence). The V and J ends lost 1 base and 5 bases respectively, with 18 bases between them. CDR3 region: CSARVSEKGYHEQYF. CDR3 coding DNA: TGCAGTGCTAGAGTCTCGGAGAAGGGCTATCACGAGCAGTACTTC.

This clonotype was counted between two and nine times. The chain is built from TRBV4-1 and TRBJ2-5; D possibly uses TRBD1 or TRBD2 (7 bases each). Deletions cut 6 bases from V and 4 bases from J, with 15 bases between. This CDR3 comprises 14 residues. CDR1 is MGHRA, CDR2 YSYEKL, per germline. CDR3 nucleotide sequence: TGCGCCAGCAGTCTTACAGGGGAGGGAGAGACCCAGTACTTC. Encoded protein: CASSLTGEGETQYF.

About this clonotype itself: Germline is not matched at one junction end, which may reflect a read error. V usage is TRBV5-1 and J usage is TRBJ2-5; 8 bases agree with TRBD2. The germline V gene has CDR1 SGHRS and CDR2 YFSETQ. This CDR3 contains 16 residues. In DNA, the CDR3 is TGCGCCAGCAGCTTGCAGACGGGAGGGCCCGGAAATTTCTGGTTCTTC. Translating gives CASSLQTGGPGNFWFF.

This clonotype came up many times. The chain carries TRBV3-1 and TRBJ2-1; 7 bases fit TRBD1. The CDR3 extends over 12 amino acids. Per the germline V gene, CDR1 is LGHDT and CDR2 is YNNKEL (reference sequence). V was pared by 2 bases and J by 10 bases, with 2 bases of the junction left unmatched. CDR3 sequence: CASSQRDREQFF. In DNA form, the CDR3 reads TGTGCCAGCAGCCAAAGGGACAGAGAGCAGTTCTTC.

The chain links TRBV20-1 to TRBJ2-3; unclear D gene. The V and J ends lost 5 bases and 8 bases respectively, with 11 bases between them. The CDR3 consists of 11 residues. Per germline, CDR1 DFQATT and CDR2 SNEGSKA (reference sequence). The CDR3 sequence: CSAQHQATQYF. In nucleotides, the CDR3 is TGCAGTGCTCAACATCAAGCTACGCAGTATTTT.

There are many counts of this clonotype. This rearrangement joins TRBV29-1 to TRBJ2-1, with D tentatively TRBD2 (6 bases). Germline assignment: CDR1 SQVTM and CDR2 ANQGSEA. CDR3 length equals 14 residues. Between the trimmed V and J ends, which lost 4 bases and 9 bases, there was a span of 19 bases. CDR3 sequence reads: CSVAPRGRSGEQFF. CDR3 DNA: TGCAGCGTTGCCCCGAGAGGGAGGAGCGGTGAGCAGTTCTTC.

This clonotype appeared a few times. The gene calls are TRBV5-6 and TRBJ1-1; unclear D gene. Trimming cost V 6 bases and J 0 bases, with 12 bases left between them. The CDR3 contains 14 residues. Germline loops: CDR1 SGHDT, CDR2 YYEEEE. CDR3 loop: CASTRIDMNTEAFF. CDR3 nucleotides: TGTGCCAGCACTCGAATCGACATGAACACTGAAGCTTTCTTT.

The V call is TRBV6-2 or TRBV6-3, the J call TRBJ1-2; D not resolved. V was cut by 2 bases and J by 8 bases, with 9 bases left in between. In germline, CDR1 is MNHEY, CDR2 SVGEGT. CDR3 length: 12 amino acids. The CDR3 nucleotides are TGTGCCAGCAGTTACGACGGGCGCGGCTACACCTTC. Protein product: CASSYDGRGYTF.

The sample holds a few counts of this clonotype. The genes are TRBV20-1 and TRBJ1-2; 9 positions match TRBD1. V lost 0 bases, J lost 2 bases, and 4 bases stayed unmatched. The CDR3 consists of 15 residues. Germline-derived CDR1 and CDR2 are DFQATT and SNEGSKA (reference sequence). CDR3 in DNA: TGCAGTGCTAGAGATCCCGGACAGGGGAACTATGGCTACACCTTC. This gives the protein CSARDPGQGNYGYTF.

This clonotype was seen only a few times. This chain uses TRBV7-2 with TRBJ1-2; possibly TRBD1 for D (5 bases). Trimming shortened V by 1 base and J by 0 bases, and 12 bases separated the two germline ends. The CDR3 extends over 16 amino acids. Germline CDR1 SGHTA, CDR2 FQGNSA. The CDR3 here is CASSLDWAGSNYGYTF. The CDR3 bases are TGTGCCAGCAGCTTAGACTGGGCAGGGTCTAACTATGGCTACACCTTC.

This clonotype was seen more than once but under ten times. V usage is TRBV12-3 or TRBV12-4 and J usage is TRBJ2-1; D call uncertain. The assigned J gene may be wrong: the sequence end matches TRBJ2-7 better. This CDR3 is built from 11 residues. DNA of the CDR3: TGTGCCAGCAGTTTGTACAACGAGCAGTACTTC. Its translation is CASSLYNEQYF.

This rearrangement joins TRBV3-1 to TRBJ1-4; the D gene is possibly TRBD1 (5 bases). V was pared by 4 bases and J by 8 bases, with 8 bases between. The V gene's germline CDR1 is LGHDT and CDR2 YNNKEL (reference sequence). There are 12 residues in the CDR3. The CDR3 is CASSRTHEKLFF. DNA of the CDR3: TGTGCCAGCAGCCGGACACACGAAAAACTGTTTTTT.

This clonotype was seen ten or more times. The chain is built from TRBV29-1 and TRBJ2-5; D remains ambiguous. Trimming left V 5 bases short and J 0 bases short, with 10 bases between. Germline CDR1 reads SQVTM; CDR2 reads ANQGSEA. CDR3 length equals 13 residues. The CDR3 reads CSVPLRDQETQYF. In DNA, the CDR3 is TGCAGCGTTCCCTTGAGAGACCAAGAGACCCAGTACTTC.

This chain uses TRBV6-2 or TRBV6-3 with TRBJ1-3; D is uncertain. CDR3 size: 14 residues. Germline V lookup: CDR1 MNHEY, CDR2 SVGEGT. V lost 2 bases to trimming and J lost 4 bases, with 9 bases between them. CDR3 residues: CASSYGASGNTIYF. CDR3 DNA: TGTGCCAGCAGTTACGGCGCTTCCGGAAACACCATATATTTT.

This clonotype was recorded many times. The chain uses TRBV21-1 and TRBJ1-5. TRBV21-1 represents a pseudogene. The CDR3 loop spans 11 amino acids. As DNA, the CDR3 is TGTGCCAGCAGCAACGATCACCGACAGCATTTT. Protein sequence: CASSNDHRQHF.

This sequence joins TRBV4-2 and TRBJ2-5; D is unresolved. V lost 0 bases and J lost 1, with 3 bases in between. The CDR3 consists of 13 residues. CDR1 is LGHNA and CDR2 is YNFKEQ in the germline V gene. The CDR3 spells CASSQEFQETQYF. The CDR3 nucleotides read TGTGCCAGCAGCCAAGAATTCCAAGAGACCCAGTACTTC.

This clonotype was recorded a few times. The rearrangement uses TRBV14 and TRBJ2-1, with a tentative D call TRBD2 (5 bases). Deletions cut 1 base from V and 4 bases from J, with 14 bases between. Germline lookup yields CDR1 SGHDN and CDR2 FVKESK. The CDR3 sequence is 16 residues long. Written as DNA, the CDR3 is TGTGCCAGCAGCCAAGGGAGCGGACTGGGGTACAATGAGCAGTTCTTC. Its protein is CASSQGSGLGYNEQFF.

This chain joins TRBV7-9 and TRBJ2-5; 9 bases are a match to TRBD1. The V gene's germline CDR1 is SEHNR and CDR2 FQNEAQ (reference sequence). V gave up 5 bases and J gave up 3 bases; unmatched junction bases: 16. CDR3 size: 18 residues. The CDR3 loop reads CASSPVPGQGRGEETQYF. As DNA, the CDR3 is TGTGCCAGCAGCCCTGTTCCGGGACAGGGTAGGGGAGAAGAGACCCAGTACTTC.

The rearrangement joins TRBV29-1 to TRBJ2-6, with D possibly being TRBD1 (5 bases). Germline-derived CDR1 and CDR2 are SQVTM and ANQGSEA. Trimming pared 6 bases from V and 0 bases from J, leaving 12 bases between. The CDR3 consists of 15 residues. CDR3: CSVGDRSSGANVLTF. The CDR3 DNA reads TGCAGCGTAGGTGACAGATCCTCTGGGGCCAACGTCCTGACTTTC.

The genes are TRBV29-1 and TRBJ1-4; TRBD1 might be the D (5 bases). CDR1 and CDR2 (germline): SQVTM, ANQGSEA. The V end was cut by 3 bases, the J end by 4 bases, with 6 bases between. CDR3 length equals 12 residues. The CDR3 DNA follows: TGCAGCGTTGAGGGGGGTAATGAAAAACTGTTTTTT. It encodes CSVEGGNEKLFF.

The chain combines TRBV5-1 with TRBJ2-3; 8 bases fit TRBD1. In germline, CDR1 is SGHRS, CDR2 YFSETQ. This CDR3 spans 18 amino acids. Unmatched junction bases numbered 13, after V lost 4 bases and J lost 0 bases. This CDR3 reads CASSIIYRGRTSTDTQYF. CDR3 DNA sequence: TGCGCCAGCAGCATAATTTACAGGGGGAGAACAAGCACAGATACGCAGTATTTT.

This clonotype occurred a few times. The chain recombines TRBV11-2 with TRBJ2-3, with D perhaps TRBD1 or TRBD2 (5 bases each). Trimming shortened V by 2 bases and J by 5 bases, and 14 bases separated the two germline ends. The germline V gene encodes CDR1 SGHAT and CDR2 FQNNGV. This CDR3 is 15 amino acids long. CDR3 coding DNA: TGTGCCAGCAGCTTAACGGGGACCATGGGAGATACGCAGTATTTT. It codes for CASSLTGTMGDTQYF.

This clonotype was observed a handful of times. This chain connects TRBV9 to TRBJ2-4; possibly TRBD1 for D (6 bases). CDR3 length equals 16 residues. Germline assignment: CDR1 SGDLS and CDR2 YYNGEE. V gave up 3 bases and J gave up 0 bases, with 13 bases separating them. CDR3 sequence reads: CASSGTGNLAKNIQYF. CDR3 nucleotides: TGTGCCAGCAGCGGAACAGGGAACCTAGCCAAAAACATTCAGTACTTC.